What follows are 8 T cell receptor beta chains derived from one specimen sequenced in a study of post-analysis software for immune sequencing data. General study points: When patients were compared with controls, 4 or 5 TRBV segments were more frequent, TRBV5-6, TRBV5-1 and TRBV20-1 among them.

Their recognized antigens are unknown. TCR beta cDNA libraries had unique molecular identifiers. TCRdb re-called the PCR reads with MiXCR, one entry per CDR3 protein. In the table there are around 400,000 distinct CDR3 sequences, approximately 37% of which are singletons. The specimen was blood. The receptors shown here come from a girl under 10 years old with multiple sclerosis.

A word on this clonotype: Compared with germline, one end of the junction differs, possibly owing to a read error. The chain links TRBV10-3 to TRBJ2-1; possible D gene TRBD1, 5 bases. The CDR3 runs 13 residues. From germline, CDR1 is ENHRY and CDR2 SYGVKD. This chain's CDR3 is CAIKGFSHNEQFF. In nucleotides, the CDR3 is TGTGCCATCAAGGGGTTCTCCCACAATGAGCAGTTCTTC.

This clonotype appeared a few times. V is TRBV3-1 and J is TRBJ2-1, with TRBD2 matching 7 bases. Germline lookup yields CDR1 LGHDT and CDR2 YNNKEL (reference sequence). J was trimmed by 7 bases and V by 4 bases; bases with no gene match: 13. The CDR3 consists of 16 residues. The CDR3 sequence is CASSRRDYPQGNEQFF. The CDR3 DNA sequence: TGTGCCAGCAGCCGCAGGGACTACCCCCAGGGAAATGAGCAGTTCTTC.

The chain uses TRBV5-1 and TRBJ2-5; D may be TRBD2 (5 bases). The CDR3 covers 16 residues. The germline V and J ends were trimmed by 0 bases and 0 bases, with 12 bases remaining between them. Germline lookup yields CDR1 SGHRS and CDR2 YFSETQ. The CDR3 sequence is CASSLVERHYQETQYF. Written as DNA, the CDR3 is TGCGCCAGCAGCTTGGTGGAGCGGCACTACCAAGAGACCCAGTACTTC.

This clonotype has just a few counts. Here the CDR3 reads CSARDRSPRGFTYEQYF. The CDR3 DNA reads TGCAGTGCTAGAGATAGATCGCCGAGGGGGTTTACCTACGAGCAGTACTTC. The J gene is TRBJ2-7, the V gene TRBV20-1, with D possibly TRBD1 on 6 matching bases. Germline assignment: CDR1 DFQATT and CDR2 SNEGSKA (reference sequence). This CDR3 comprises 17 residues. Trimming took 0 bases from V and 2 from J, leaving 20 bases between them.

This clonotype has just a few counts. V gene TRBV5-1 combines with J gene TRBJ2-7; the D is unclear. The CDR3 loop spans 15 amino acids. Germline V gives CDR1 SGHRS, CDR2 YFSETQ. Trimming took off 3 bases at V and 3 bases at J, with 16 bases between the two ends. The CDR3, as DNA: TGCGCCAGCAGCTCTCCGGGTCTTGATTACTACGAGCAGTACTTC. Amino acid sequence: CASSSPGLDYYEQYF.

This clonotype was seen only a few times. V is TRBV18 and J is TRBJ1-2, with no clear D. V dropped 2 bases and J dropped 0 bases, with 10 bases sitting between them. This CDR3 region has 15 residues. From germline, CDR1 is KGHSH and CDR2 LQKENI. The DNA for the CDR3 is TGTGCCAGCTCACCAAAATGGCCGACTAACTATGGCTACACCTTC. It encodes CASSPKWPTNYGYTF.

V usage is TRBV12-3 or TRBV12-4 and J usage is TRBJ2-3; D ambiguous. The CDR3 is 14 residues long. V was pared by 7 bases and J by 5 bases, with 16 bases between. The CDR3 here is CASIFGGSLDTQYF. CDR3 nucleotides: TGTGCCAGCATCTTTGGTGGAAGTTTAGATACGCAGTATTTT.

This clonotype was detected only a few times. The V gene is TRBV4-2, the J gene TRBJ2-7; 12 positions match TRBD1. Looked up from germline, CDR1 is LGHNA and CDR2 is YNFKEQ. This CDR3 has 16 residues. Trimming at V came to 4 bases and at J to 4 bases, leaving 8 bases not matched to a gene. The CDR3 DNA sequence: TGTGCCAGCAGCCCTAACCCGGGACAGGGGGCTTACGAGCAGTACTTC. Amino acid sequence: CASSPNPGQGAYEQYF.